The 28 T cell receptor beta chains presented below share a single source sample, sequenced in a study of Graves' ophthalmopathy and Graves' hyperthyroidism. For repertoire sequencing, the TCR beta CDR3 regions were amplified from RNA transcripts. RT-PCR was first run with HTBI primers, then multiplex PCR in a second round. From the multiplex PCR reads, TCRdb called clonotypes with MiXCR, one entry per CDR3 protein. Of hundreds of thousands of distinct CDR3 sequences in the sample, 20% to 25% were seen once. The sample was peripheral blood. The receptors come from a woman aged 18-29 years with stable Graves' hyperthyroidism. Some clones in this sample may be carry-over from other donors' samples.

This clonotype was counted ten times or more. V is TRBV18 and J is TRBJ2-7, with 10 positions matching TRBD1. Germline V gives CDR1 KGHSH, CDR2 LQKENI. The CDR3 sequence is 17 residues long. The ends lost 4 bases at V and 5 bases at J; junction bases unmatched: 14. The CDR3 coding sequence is TGTGCCAGCTCACTCTCCGGGACAGGGGCGCGTGGACACGAGCAGTACTTC. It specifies CASSLSGTGARGHEQYF.

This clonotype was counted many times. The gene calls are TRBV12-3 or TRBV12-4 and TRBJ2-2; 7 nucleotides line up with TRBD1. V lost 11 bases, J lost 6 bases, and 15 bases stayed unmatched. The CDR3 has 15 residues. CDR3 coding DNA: TGTGCCTATGGGCCGCGACAGGGCGGATCCGGGGAGCTGTTTTTT. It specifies CAYGPRQGGSGELFF.

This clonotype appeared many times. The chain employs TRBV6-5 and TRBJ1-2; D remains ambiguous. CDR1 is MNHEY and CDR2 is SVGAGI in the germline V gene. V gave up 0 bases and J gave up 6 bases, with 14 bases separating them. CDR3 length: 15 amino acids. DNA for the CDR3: TGTGCCAGCAGTTACTCGTTAAGGGCGAGCGATGGCTACACCTTC. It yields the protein CASSYSLRASDGYTF.

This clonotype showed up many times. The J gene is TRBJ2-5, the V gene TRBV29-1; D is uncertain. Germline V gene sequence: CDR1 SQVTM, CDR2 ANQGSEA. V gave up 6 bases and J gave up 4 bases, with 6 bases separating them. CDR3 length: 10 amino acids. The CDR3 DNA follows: TGCAGCGTCCCCGGAGAGACCCAGTACTTC. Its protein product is CSVPGETQYF. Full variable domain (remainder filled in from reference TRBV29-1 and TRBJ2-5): SAVISQKPSRDICQRGTSLTIQCQVDSQVTMMFWYRQQPGQSLTLIATANQGSEATYESGFVIDKFPISRPNLTFSTLTVSNMSPEDSSIYLCSVPGETQYFGPGTRLLVL.

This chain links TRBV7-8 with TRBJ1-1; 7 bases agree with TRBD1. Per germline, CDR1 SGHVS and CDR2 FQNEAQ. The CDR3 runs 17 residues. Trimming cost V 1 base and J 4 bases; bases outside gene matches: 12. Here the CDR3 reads CASSLDRVRGRSTEAFF. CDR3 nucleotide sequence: TGTGCCAGCAGCTTAGATAGGGTCAGGGGGAGAAGCACTGAAGCTTTCTTT.

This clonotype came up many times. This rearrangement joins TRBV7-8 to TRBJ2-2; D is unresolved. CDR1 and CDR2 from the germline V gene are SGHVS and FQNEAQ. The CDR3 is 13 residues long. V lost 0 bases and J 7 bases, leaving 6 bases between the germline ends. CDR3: CASSLAFSGELFF. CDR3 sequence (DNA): TGTGCCAGCAGCTTAGCGTTCAGCGGGGAGCTGTTTTTT.

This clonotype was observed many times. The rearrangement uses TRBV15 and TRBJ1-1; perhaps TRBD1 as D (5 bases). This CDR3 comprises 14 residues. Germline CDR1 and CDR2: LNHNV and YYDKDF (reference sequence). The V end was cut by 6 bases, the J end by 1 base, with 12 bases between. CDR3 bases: TGTGCCACCAGGGGGGGGACCAAGAACACTGAAGCTTTCTTT. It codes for CATRGGTKNTEAFF.

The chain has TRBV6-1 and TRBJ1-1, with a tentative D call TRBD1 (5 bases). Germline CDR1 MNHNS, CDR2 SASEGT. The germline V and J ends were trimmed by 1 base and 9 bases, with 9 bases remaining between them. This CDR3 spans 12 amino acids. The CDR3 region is CASSEGGGKAFF. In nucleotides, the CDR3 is TGTGCCAGCAGTGAAGGGGGCGGGAAAGCTTTCTTT.

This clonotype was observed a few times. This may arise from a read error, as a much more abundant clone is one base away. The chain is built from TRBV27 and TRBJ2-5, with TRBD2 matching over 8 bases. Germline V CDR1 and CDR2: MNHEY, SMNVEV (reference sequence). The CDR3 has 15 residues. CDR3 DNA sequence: TGTGCCAGCAGTTCCTGGCTAGCGGGCCAAGAGACCAAGTACTTC. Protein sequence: CASSSWLAGQETKYF.

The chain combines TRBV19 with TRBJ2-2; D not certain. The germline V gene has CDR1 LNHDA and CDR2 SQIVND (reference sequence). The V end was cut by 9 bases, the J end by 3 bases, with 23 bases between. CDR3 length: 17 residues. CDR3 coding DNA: TGTGCCAGCCTGCCGAGGCGTAGCAGTCTCTACACCGGGGAGCTGTTTTTT. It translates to CASLPRRSSLYTGELFF.

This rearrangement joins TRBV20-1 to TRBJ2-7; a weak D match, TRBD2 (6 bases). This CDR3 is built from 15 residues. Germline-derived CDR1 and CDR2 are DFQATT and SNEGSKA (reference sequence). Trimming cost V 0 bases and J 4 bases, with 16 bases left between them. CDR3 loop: CSARDGRERSYEQYF. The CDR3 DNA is TGCAGTGCTAGAGACGGGCGGGAACGATCTTACGAGCAGTACTTC.

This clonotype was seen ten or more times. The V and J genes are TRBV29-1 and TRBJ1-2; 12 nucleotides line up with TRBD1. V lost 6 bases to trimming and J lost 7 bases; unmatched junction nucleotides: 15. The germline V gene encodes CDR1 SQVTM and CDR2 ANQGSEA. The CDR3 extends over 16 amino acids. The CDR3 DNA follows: TGCAGCGTCGCTTTTGCCGGGACAGGGGGCTCCGGTGGCTACACCTTC. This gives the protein CSVAFAGTGGSGGYTF.

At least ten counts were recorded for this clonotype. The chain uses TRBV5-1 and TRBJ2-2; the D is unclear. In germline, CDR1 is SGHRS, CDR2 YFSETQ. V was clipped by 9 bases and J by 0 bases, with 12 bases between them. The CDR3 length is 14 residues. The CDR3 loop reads CATSSYANTGELFF. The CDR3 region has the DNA TGCGCCACCAGTTCGTACGCGAACACCGGGGAGCTGTTTTTT.

The CDR3 bases are TGTGCCTGGAGAAACGGGGGCGGAACCGGGGAGCTGTTTTTT. Amino acid sequence: CAWRNGGGTGELFF. This sequence joins TRBV30 and TRBJ2-2; D is perhaps TRBD1 or TRBD2 (6 bases each). Trimming removed 3 bases at V and 5 bases at J, with 13 bases between. Germline V gene lookup returns CDR1 GTSNPN and CDR2 SVGIG (reference sequence). This CDR3 is built from 14 residues. The full variable domain, with the rest looked up from reference TRBV30 and TRBJ2-2, is SQTIHQWPATLVQPVGSPLSLECTVEGTSNPNLYWYRQAAGRGLQLLFYSVGIGQISSEVPQNLSASRPQDRQFILSSKKLLLSDSGFYLCAWRNGGGTGELFFGEGSRLTVL.

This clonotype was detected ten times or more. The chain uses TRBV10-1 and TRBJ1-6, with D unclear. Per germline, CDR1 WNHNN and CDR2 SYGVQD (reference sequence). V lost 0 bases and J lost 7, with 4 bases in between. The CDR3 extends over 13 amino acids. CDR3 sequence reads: CASSESRNSPLHF. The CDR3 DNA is TGCGCCAGCAGTGAGTCCCGGAATTCACCCCTCCACTTT.

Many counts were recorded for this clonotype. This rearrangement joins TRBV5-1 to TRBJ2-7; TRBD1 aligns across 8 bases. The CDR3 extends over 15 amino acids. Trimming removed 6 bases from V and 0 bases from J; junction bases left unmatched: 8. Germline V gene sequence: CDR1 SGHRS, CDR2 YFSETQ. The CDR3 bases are TGCGCCAGCAAGGTTAGGACAGGGAGCTCCTACGAGCAGTACTTC. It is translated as CASKVRTGSSYEQYF.

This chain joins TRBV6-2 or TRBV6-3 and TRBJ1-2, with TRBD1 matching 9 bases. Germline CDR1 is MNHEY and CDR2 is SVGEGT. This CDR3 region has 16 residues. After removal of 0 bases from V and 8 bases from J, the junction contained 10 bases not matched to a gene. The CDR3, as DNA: TGTGCCAGCAGTTACTCGAGGGACAGGGTATCAGGAGGCTACACCTTC. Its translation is CASSYSRDRVSGGYTF.

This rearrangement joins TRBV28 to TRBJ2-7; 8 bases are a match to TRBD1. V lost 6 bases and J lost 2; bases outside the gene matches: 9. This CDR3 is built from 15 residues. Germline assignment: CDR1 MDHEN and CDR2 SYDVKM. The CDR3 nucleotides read TGTGCCAGCAGGCCGGCGGGACAGGTCACCTACGAGCAGTACTTC. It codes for CASRPAGQVTYEQYF.

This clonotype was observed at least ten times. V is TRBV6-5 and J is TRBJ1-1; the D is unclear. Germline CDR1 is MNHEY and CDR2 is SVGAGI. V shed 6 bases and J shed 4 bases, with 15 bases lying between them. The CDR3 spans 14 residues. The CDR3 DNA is TGTGCCAGCAGAAGACACTTGGAAGGCACTGAAGCTTTCTTT. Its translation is CASRRHLEGTEAFF.

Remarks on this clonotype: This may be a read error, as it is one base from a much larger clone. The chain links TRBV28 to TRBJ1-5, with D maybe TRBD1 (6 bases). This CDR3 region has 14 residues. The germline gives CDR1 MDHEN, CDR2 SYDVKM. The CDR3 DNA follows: TGTGCCAGCAGATACAGGGAGAGCAATCAGCCCCAGCGTTTT. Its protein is CASRYRESNQPQRF. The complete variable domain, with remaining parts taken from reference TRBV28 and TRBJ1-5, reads DVKVTQSSRYLVKRTGEKVFLECVQDMDHENMFWYRQDPGLGLRLIYFSYDVKMKEKGDIPEGYSVSREKKERFSLILESASTNQTSMYLCASRYRESNQPQRFGDGTRLSIL.

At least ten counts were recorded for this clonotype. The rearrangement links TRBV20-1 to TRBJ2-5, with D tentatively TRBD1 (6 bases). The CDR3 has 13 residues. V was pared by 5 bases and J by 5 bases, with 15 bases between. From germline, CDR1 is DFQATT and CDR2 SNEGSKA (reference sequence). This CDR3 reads CSADPHRDETQYF. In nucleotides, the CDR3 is TGCAGTGCTGATCCTCACAGGGACGAGACCCAGTACTTC.

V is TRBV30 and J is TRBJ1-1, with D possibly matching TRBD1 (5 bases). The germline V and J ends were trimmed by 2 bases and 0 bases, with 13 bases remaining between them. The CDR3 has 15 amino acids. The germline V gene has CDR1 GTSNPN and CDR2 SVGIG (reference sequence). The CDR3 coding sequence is TGTGCCTGGAGTATGGGGGGACTCTTGAACACTGAAGCTTTCTTT. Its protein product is CAWSMGGLLNTEAFF.

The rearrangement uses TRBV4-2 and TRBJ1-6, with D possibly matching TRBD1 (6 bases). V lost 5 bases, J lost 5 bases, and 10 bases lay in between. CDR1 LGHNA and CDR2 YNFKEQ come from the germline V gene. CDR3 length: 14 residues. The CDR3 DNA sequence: TGTGCCAGCAGCGCGGCAGGGGATAATTCACCCCTCCACTTT. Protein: CASSAAGDNSPLHF.

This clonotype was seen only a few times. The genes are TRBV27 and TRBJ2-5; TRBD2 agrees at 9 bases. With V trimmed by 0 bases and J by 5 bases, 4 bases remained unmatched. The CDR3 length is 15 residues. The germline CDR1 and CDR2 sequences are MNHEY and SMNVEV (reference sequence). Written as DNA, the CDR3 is TGTGCCAGCAGTTTATCGGGACTAGCTCACGAGACCCAGTACTTC. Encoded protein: CASSLSGLAHETQYF.

In DNA, the CDR3 is TGTGCCAGCAGCTTAGGGGGGTTAAATTCACCCCTCCACTTT. Protein product: CASSLGGLNSPLHF. The rearrangement uses TRBV7-9 and TRBJ1-6; possibly TRBD1 for D (5 bases). Per the germline V gene, CDR1 is SEHNR and CDR2 is FQNEAQ (reference sequence). The V and J ends lost 1 base and 7 bases respectively, with 8 bases between them. This CDR3 contains 14 residues.

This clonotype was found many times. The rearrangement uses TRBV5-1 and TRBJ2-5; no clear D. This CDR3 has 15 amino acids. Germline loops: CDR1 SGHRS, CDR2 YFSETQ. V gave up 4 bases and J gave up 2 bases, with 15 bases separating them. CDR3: CASSGTGTAQETQYF. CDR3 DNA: TGCGCCAGCAGCGGAACCGGAACTGCTCAAGAGACCCAGTACTTC.

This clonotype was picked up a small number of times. The CDR3 nucleotides read TGTGCCAGCAGCCCCAAAGCTAACTGGGGAGGGCAAGAGACCCAGTACTTC. Its protein product is CASSPKANWGGQETQYF. The chain links TRBV7-8 to TRBJ2-5; 7 bases fit TRBD2. CDR3 length equals 17 residues. V lost 5 bases, J lost 2 bases, and 14 bases stayed unmatched. Germline loops: CDR1 SGHVS, CDR2 FQNEAQ.

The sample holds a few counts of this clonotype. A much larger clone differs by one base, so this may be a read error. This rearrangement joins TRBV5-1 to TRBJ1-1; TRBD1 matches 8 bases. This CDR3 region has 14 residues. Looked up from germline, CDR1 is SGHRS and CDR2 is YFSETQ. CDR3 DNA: TGCGCCAGCAGCGAAGGAACAGGGGGTACTGAAGCTTGCTTT. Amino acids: CASSEGTGGTEACF.